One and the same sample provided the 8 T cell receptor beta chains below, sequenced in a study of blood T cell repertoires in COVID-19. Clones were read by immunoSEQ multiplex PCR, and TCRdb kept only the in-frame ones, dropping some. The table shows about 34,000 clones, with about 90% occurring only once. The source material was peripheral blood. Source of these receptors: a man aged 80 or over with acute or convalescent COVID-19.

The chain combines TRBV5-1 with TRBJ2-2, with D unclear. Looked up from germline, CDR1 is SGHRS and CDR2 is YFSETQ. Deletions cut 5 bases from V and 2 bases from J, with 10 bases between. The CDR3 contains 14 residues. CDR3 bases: TGCGCCAGCAGTTCAGGCCACAACACCGGGGAGCTGTTTTTT. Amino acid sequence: CASSSGHNTGELFF.

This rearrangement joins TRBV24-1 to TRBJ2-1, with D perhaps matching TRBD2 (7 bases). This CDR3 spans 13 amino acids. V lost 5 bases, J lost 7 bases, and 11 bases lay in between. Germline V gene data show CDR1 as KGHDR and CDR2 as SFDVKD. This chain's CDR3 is CATSAGGHNEQFF. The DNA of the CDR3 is TGTGCCACCAGTGCGGGGGGACATAATGAGCAGTTCTTC.

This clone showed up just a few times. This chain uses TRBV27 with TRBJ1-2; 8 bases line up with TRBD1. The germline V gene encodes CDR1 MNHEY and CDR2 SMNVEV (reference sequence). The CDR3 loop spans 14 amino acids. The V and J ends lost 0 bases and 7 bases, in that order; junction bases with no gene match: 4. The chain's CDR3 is CASSLSQGVFGYTF. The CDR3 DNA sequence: TGTGCCAGCAGTTTATCACAGGGGGTTTTTGGCTACACCTTC.

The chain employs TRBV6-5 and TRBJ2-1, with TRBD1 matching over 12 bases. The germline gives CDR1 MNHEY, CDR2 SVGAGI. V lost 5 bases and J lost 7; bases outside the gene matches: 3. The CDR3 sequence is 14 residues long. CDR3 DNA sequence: TGTGCCAGCAGTCAGGGACAGGGGGCAAATGAGCAGTTCTTC. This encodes CASSQGQGANEQFF.

CDR3 protein: CASSLGLAPNEQFF. CDR3 DNA: TGCGCCAGCAGCTTGGGGCTAGCGCCCAATGAGCAGTTCTTC. The rearrangement joins TRBV5-1 to TRBJ2-1; perhaps TRBD2 as D (6 bases). The CDR3 has 14 amino acids. From germline, CDR1 is SGHRS and CDR2 YFSETQ. Between the trimmed V and J ends, which lost 0 bases and 6 bases, there was a span of 10 bases.

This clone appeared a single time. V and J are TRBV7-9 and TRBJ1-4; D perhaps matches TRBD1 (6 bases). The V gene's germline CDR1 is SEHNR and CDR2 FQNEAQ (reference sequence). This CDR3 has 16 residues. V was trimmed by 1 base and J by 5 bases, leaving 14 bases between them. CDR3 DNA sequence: TGTGCCAGCAGCTTAGGGTACGGACAGCTGAATGAAAAACTGTTTTTT. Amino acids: CASSLGYGQLNEKLFF.

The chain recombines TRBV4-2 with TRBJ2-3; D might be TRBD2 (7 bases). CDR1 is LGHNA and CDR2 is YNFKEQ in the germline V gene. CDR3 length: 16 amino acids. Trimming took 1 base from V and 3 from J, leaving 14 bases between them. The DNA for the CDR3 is TGTGCCAGCAGCCAAGTAATGGCGGGGGCGACAGATACGCAGTATTTT. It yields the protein CASSQVMAGATDTQYF.

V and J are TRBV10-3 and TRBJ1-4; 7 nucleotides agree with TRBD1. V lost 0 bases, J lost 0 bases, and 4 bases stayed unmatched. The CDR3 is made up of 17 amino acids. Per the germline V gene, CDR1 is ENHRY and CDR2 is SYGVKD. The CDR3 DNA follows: TGTGCCATCAGTGAGTCGACAGGGAGAACAACTAATGAAAAACTGTTTTTT. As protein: CAISESTGRTTNEKLFF.